The next 9 T cell receptor beta chains were all read from a single sample in a study of T cells of healthy individuals. TCRdb passed the 5' RACE reads through MiXCR, listing each CDR3 protein once. Altogether around 80,000 distinct CDR3 sequences are present, about 5% being singletons, with the ten largest covering roughly 7.5%. The receptors shown here come from a female donor in good health.

This chain links TRBV3-1 with TRBJ2-3; 12 bases line up with TRBD2. The length of the CDR3 is 19 residues. Trimming at V came to 1 base and at J to 2 bases, leaving 10 bases not matched to a gene. Germline V gene lookup returns CDR1 LGHDT and CDR2 YNNKEL (reference sequence). The chain's CDR3 is CASSQAGLAGGPSTDTQYF. As DNA, the CDR3 is TGTGCCAGCAGCCAAGCGGGGCTAGCGGGAGGGCCCTCCACAGATACGCAGTATTTT.

This clonotype was counted ten times or more. V usage is TRBV7-8 and J usage is TRBJ1-1; D gene unclear. The CDR3 has 13 residues. From germline, CDR1 is SGHVS and CDR2 FQNEAQ. The ends were cut back, 6 bases at V and 5 bases at J, with 13 bases in the middle. The CDR3 sequence is CASSEGPGTEAFF. CDR3 sequence (DNA): TGTGCCAGCAGTGAGGGTCCTGGGACTGAAGCTTTCTTT.

This clonotype was observed many times. The CDR3 loop is CASGDRIDEQFF. The CDR3 coding sequence is TGTGCCAGCGGTGACCGGATCGATGAGCAGTTCTTC. V and J are TRBV12-3 or TRBV12-4 and TRBJ2-1; D ambiguous. This CDR3 is 12 amino acids long. V was pared by 8 bases and J by 8 bases, with 13 bases between.

The sample holds many counts of this clonotype. V gene TRBV20-1 combines with J gene TRBJ2-3; 10 bases line up with TRBD2. Germline V gene data show CDR1 as DFQATT and CDR2 as SNEGSKA (reference sequence). The trim removed 5 bases at V and 0 bases at J, leaving 8 bases unmatched. CDR3 length: 16 amino acids. CDR3 protein: CSAETSGVPSTDTQYF. CDR3 in DNA: TGCAGTGCTGAAACTAGCGGGGTCCCTAGCACAGATACGCAGTATTTT.

V and J are TRBV29-1 and TRBJ2-7, with D possibly matching TRBD1 (6 bases). Germline CDR1 reads SQVTM; CDR2 reads ANQGSEA. This CDR3 spans 12 amino acids. V lost 7 bases to trimming and J lost 5 bases, with 15 bases between them. CDR3 in DNA: TGCAGCGGGGTCGACTCAGGGGACGAGCAGTACTTC. Its protein product is CSGVDSGDEQYF.

This clonotype was observed many times. The gene calls are TRBV10-3 and TRBJ2-3; TRBD1 might be the D (6 bases). The germline CDR1 and CDR2 sequences are ENHRY and SYGVKD. The CDR3 has 14 amino acids. Trimming took off 2 bases at V and 3 bases at J, with 9 bases between the two ends. DNA for the CDR3: TGTGCCATCAGTGAGCGGACAGCGACAGATACGCAGTATTTT. Amino acid sequence: CAISERTATDTQYF.

The table lists this clonotype with many counts. This chain links TRBV19 with TRBJ1-3, with a possible D match to TRBD1 (6 bases). The CDR3 totals 16 residues. Germline assignment: CDR1 LNHDA and CDR2 SQIVND (reference sequence). V lost 9 bases to trimming and J lost 0 bases, with 18 bases between them. In DNA, the CDR3 is TGTGCCAGCCATGACAGGAGATCGTACTCTGGAAACACCATATATTTT. Its protein product is CASHDRRSYSGNTIYF.

This clonotype showed up many times. The rearrangement links TRBV6-5 to TRBJ2-1; 9 bases fit TRBD2. The CDR3 is 15 residues long. Trimming removed 6 bases from V and 4 bases from J; junction bases left unmatched: 7. Germline V gene sequence: CDR1 MNHEY, CDR2 SVGAGI. The CDR3 sequence is CASRPLAGSYNEQFF. The CDR3 nucleotides read TGTGCCAGCAGACCCCTAGCGGGATCGTACAATGAGCAGTTCTTC.

With regard to this clonotype: A much larger clonotype is one base distant, so this may be a read error. This chain links TRBV29-1 with TRBJ2-3, with D possibly TRBD1 on 5 matching bases. The CDR3 runs 14 residues. CDR1 and CDR2 from the germline V gene are SQVTM and ANQGSEA. The ends were cut back, 7 bases at V and 6 bases at J, with 20 bases in the middle. The CDR3 DNA is TGCAGCGCGGGTAGGGGTCGTGTGGGGGATACGCAGTATTTT. It specifies CSAGRGRVGDTQYF.